Listed below are T cell receptor beta chains from one sample, sequenced in a study of cytomegalovirus exposure and HLA in healthy donors. TCRdb's table, derived via immunoSEQ multiplex PCR, lists solely in-frame clones and lacks some. This sample has 55,000 to 70,000 clones, with over 60% found just once. The source material was PBMCs. These receptors were taken from a woman aged 45-60 years in good health and CMV-seronegative. CDR3s include the opening cysteine and the closing phenylalanine or tryptophan.

v_gene,CDR3aa
TRBV5-1,CASSLGRDEKLFF
TRBV19,CASSIAGPEKLFF
TRBV27,CASRVQQTMNTEAFF
TRBV9,CASSASDGYNEQFF
TRBV7-2,CASFWRERSDTQYF
TRBV4-2,CASSQDLRPSPYGYTF
TRBV6-5,CASSYGTSGRSYEQYF
TRBV5-6,CASSLQGGQETQYF
TRBV10-3,CAISEIPVPSTDTQYF
TRBV30,CAWSRSMNTEAFF
TRBV19,CASSMGGNPNQPQHF
TRBV6-5,CASSYSSGSYGYTF
TRBV9,CASSVIGEKLFF
TRBV28,CASSNPSRDISYNEQFF
TRBV19,CASSNLAGERQFF
TRBV9,CASSASTGLSNEQYF
TRBV7-6,CASSLAPQGLQETQYF
TRBV4-3,CASSQAKGGGTDTQYF
TRBV5-4,CASSLGTSGSGELFF
TRBV28,CASSQLGTVYDGYTF
TRBV7-9,CASSPRTSGSPDTQYF
TRBV18,CASSPSLLAGEYEQYF
TRBV27,CASSPGTGYDYEQYF
TRBV5-1,CASSPQGQGAYGYTF
TRBV28,CASSALGQGNTEAFF
TRBV10-3,CAISLSGTGETQYF
TRBV27,CASATQGPRQPQHF
TRBV7-2,CASSPDRGQGRDIQYF
TRBV7-2,CASSLRGRGTGELFF
TRBV29-1,CSVDQGTGGLTEAFF
TRBV19,CASRRDRTNYGYTF
TRBV29-1,CSVAAGPNQPQHF
TRBV29-1,CNVRSQGSGANVLTF
TRBV5-6,CASSQWTGAMNTEAFF
TRBV6-5,CASSLSVLTYNEQFF
TRBV5-4,CASSTYRGHNEKLFF
TRBV5-1,CASTAGGPSGETQYF
TRBV9,CASSATSGTYNEQFF
TRBV11-3,CASSLGGPTNEKLFF
TRBV30,CAWSRREGTSGRADEQYF
TRBV5-1,CASSPGDLAGQETQYF